This note documents a single TCR beta chain sequence. Its specificity is unknown. One entry per CDR3 protein results from TCRdb running MiXCR on the reads. This table has about 500,000 distinct CDR3 sequences, 30% to 40% appearing once. This sample was included in a study of T cell repertoires in cytomegalovirus infection. The CDR3 has 12 residues. Looked up from germline, CDR1 is MNHEY and CDR2 is SVGEGT. Trimming left V 5 bases short and J 7 bases short, with 9 bases between. The sample was cultured PBMCs, taken from culture after CMV antigen stimulation. The TCR comes from a human donor in good health (CMV status not recorded). Some clones in this sample may be carry-over from other donors' samples. The chain carries TRBV6-2 or TRBV6-3 and TRBJ1-5; weak D call: TRBD1 (5 bases). The CDR3 coding sequence is TGTGCCAGCAGTAATGGGGGGCAGCCCCAGCATTTT. Translating it yields CASSNGGQPQHF.